The 28 T cell receptor beta chains below were found in one sample sequenced in a study of cytomegalovirus exposure and HLA in healthy donors. Profiling relied on immunoSEQ multiplex PCR, and the TCRdb table lists in-frame clones only, not all of them. Of under 400,000 clones listed, roughly 89% are singletons. The material sequenced was PBMCs. The receptors here all came from a woman between 18 and 29 years old in good health and CMV-seronegative.

V and J are TRBV18 and TRBJ1-6; maybe TRBD1 (5 bases). The CDR3 runs 13 residues. V was shortened by 0 bases and J by 19 bases, with 16 bases between the two germline ends. Germline loops: CDR1 KGHSH, CDR2 LQKENI. The DNA of the CDR3 is TGTGCCAGCTCACCACCGGGCAGGGAGGGCCAACACTTT. It encodes CASSPPGREGQHF.

The chain recombines TRBV18 with TRBJ1-3; TRBD1 matches at 8 bases. The CDR3 is 17 amino acids. Trimming at V came to 2 bases and at J to 4 bases, leaving 10 bases not matched to a gene. Germline V gene data show CDR1 as KGHSH and CDR2 as LQKENI. The CDR3 sequence: CASSPRRQGTYGNTIYF. Written as DNA, the CDR3 is TGTGCCAGCTCACCAAGGAGACAGGGGACGTACGGAAACACCATATATTTT.

The chain uses TRBV28 and TRBJ1-5, with D unclear. V lost 3 bases and J 6 bases, leaving 12 bases between the germline ends. This CDR3 region has 14 residues. CDR1 and CDR2 (germline): MDHEN, SYDVKM. In DNA form, the CDR3 reads TGTGCCAGCAGTTTTCACTCAAGGAGTCAGCCCCAGCATTTT. Amino acid sequence: CASSFHSRSQPQHF.

This clone occurred once. The CDR3 protein is CASSFGSEETQYF. CDR3 nucleotides: TGCGCCAGCAGCTTTGGTAGCGAGGAGACCCAGTACTTC. The gene calls are TRBV5-1 and TRBJ2-5; TRBD2 is a possible D gene (5 bases). Germline lookup yields CDR1 SGHRS and CDR2 YFSETQ. This CDR3 is 13 amino acids long. Trimming left V 2 bases short and J 5 bases short, with 10 bases between.

There are a few counts of this clone. Within the sample, other DNA sequences also encode this same CDR3. J is TRBJ1-1 and V is TRBV2; D unclear. V gave up 3 bases and J gave up 0 bases, with 5 bases separating them. In germline, CDR1 is SNHLY, CDR2 FYNNEI. This CDR3 region has 13 residues. CDR3 nucleotide sequence: TGTGCCAGCAGTGAGGAGTTGAACACTGAAGCTTTCTTT. Encoded protein: CASSEELNTEAFF.

The J gene is TRBJ2-1, the V gene TRBV7-6; TRBD2 is a possible D gene (5 bases). This CDR3 has 16 residues. The germline V and J ends were trimmed by 3 bases and 6 bases, with 18 bases remaining between them. CDR1 is SGHVS, CDR2 FNYEAQ, per germline. This chain's CDR3 is CASSFSGAGPVNEQFF. The CDR3 region has the DNA TGTGCCAGCAGCTTCAGCGGCGCGGGCCCCGTCAATGAGCAGTTCTTC. The whole variable domain, filled in from reference TRBV7-6 and TRBJ2-1, reads GAGVSQSPRYKVTKRGQDVALRCDPISGHVSLYWYRQALGQGPEFLTYFNYEAQQDKSGLPNDRFSAERPEGSISTLTIQRTEQRDSAMYRCASSFSGAGPVNEQFFGPGTRLTVL.

V is TRBV25-1 and J is TRBJ1-1; unclear D gene. Trimming shortened V by 3 bases and J by 6 bases, and 5 bases separated the two germline ends. Germline CDR1 and CDR2: MGHDK and SYGVNS. The length of the CDR3 is 11 residues. DNA of the CDR3: TGTGCCAGCAGTGAGGGCCCTGAAGCTTTCTTT. Residues: CASSEGPEAFF.

This clone was detected a few times. The chain links TRBV2 to TRBJ2-7; 12 bases match TRBD1. After removal of 8 bases from V and 7 bases from J, the junction contained 9 bases not matched to a gene. CDR1 and CDR2 (germline): SNHLY, FYNNEI. The CDR3 sequence is 14 residues long. In DNA, the CDR3 is TGTGCCAGCTATGGGGGACAGGGGGCGAGGGAGCAGTACTTC. Its protein product is CASYGGQGAREQYF.

This chain links TRBV28 with TRBJ1-4; D ambiguous. Germline values: CDR1 MDHEN, CDR2 SYDVKM. Trimming removed 5 bases at V and 9 bases at J, with 10 bases between. The CDR3 has 12 residues. The CDR3 here is CASSSPGKKLFF. As DNA, the CDR3 is TGTGCCAGCAGTAGCCCGGGGAAAAAACTGTTTTTT.

CDR3 DNA: TGTGCCAGCAGTGTACAAGGACTAGTAAACATTCAGTACTTC. Translating it yields CASSVQGLVNIQYF. V gene TRBV2 combines with J gene TRBJ2-4, with TRBD2 matching over 7 bases. V dropped 4 bases and J dropped 6; count of bases not matched to a gene: 6. The CDR3 totals 14 residues. Germline CDR1 SNHLY, CDR2 FYNNEI. Full variable domain (outside the CDR3, taken from reference TRBV2 and TRBJ2-4): EPEVTQTPSHQVTQMGQEVILRCVPISNHLYFYWYRQILGQKVEFLVSFYNNEISEKSEIFDDQFSVERPDGSNFTLKIRSTKLEDSAMYFCASSVQGLVNIQYFGAGTRLSVL.

This rearrangement joins TRBV2 to TRBJ2-1, with 7 bases that match TRBD2. CDR1 and CDR2 (germline): SNHLY, FYNNEI. CDR3 length equals 14 residues. The junction had 12 bases not matched to a gene; V was cut back by 8 bases and J by 8 bases. The CDR3 sequence is CASPGTTRFDEQFF. CDR3 DNA sequence: TGTGCCAGCCCCGGGACTACCCGCTTCGATGAGCAGTTCTTC.

The rearrangement uses TRBV5-8 and TRBJ2-1; 7 positions agree with TRBD2. Germline V gives CDR1 SGHTS, CDR2 YDEGEE. Losses at the gene ends were 3 bases for V and 10 bases for J; bases not matched to a gene: 13. CDR3 size: 15 residues. The CDR3 protein is CASSSTLGREKEQFF. The DNA for the CDR3 is TGTGCCAGCAGCTCGACCTTGGGGCGGGAGAAGGAGCAGTTCTTC.

The gene calls are TRBV28 and TRBJ1-2; possible D gene TRBD1, 6 bases. The V end lost 5 bases, the J end lost 2 bases, and 12 bases lay between the germline ends. This CDR3 has 14 amino acids. Germline V gene lookup returns CDR1 MDHEN and CDR2 SYDVKM. The CDR3 loop reads CASSGDRRNYGYTF. CDR3 DNA: TGTGCCAGCAGTGGAGACAGGCGGAACTATGGCTACACCTTC.

This clone was seen a few times. V usage is TRBV15 and J usage is TRBJ2-7; 9 bases fit TRBD2. Germline V lookup: CDR1 LNHNV, CDR2 YYDKDF (reference sequence). V dropped 6 bases and J dropped 1; count of bases not matched to a gene: 4. This CDR3 is 14 amino acids long. The CDR3 bases are TGTGCCACCAGTCCGACTAGCGGATCCTACGAGCAGTACTTC. Protein: CATSPTSGSYEQYF. The complete variable domain, with remaining parts taken from reference TRBV15 and TRBJ2-7, reads DAMVIQNPRYQVTQFGKPVTLSCSQTLNHNVMYWYQQKSSQAPKLLFHYYDKDFNNEADTPDNFQSRRPNTSFCFLDIRSPGLGDTAMYLCATSPTSGSYEQYFGPGTRLTVT.

The rearrangement joins TRBV5-1 to TRBJ2-2; 7 bases map to TRBD2. The CDR3 covers 16 residues. The germline V gene encodes CDR1 SGHRS and CDR2 YFSETQ. The V gene end was trimmed by 4 bases and the J gene end by 3 bases; junction bases not matched to a gene: 9. The CDR3 DNA reads as TGCGCCAGCAGCCTTCAGGCGGGAGAATACACCGGGGAGCTGTTTTTT. Protein: CASSLQAGEYTGELFF.

The rearrangement uses TRBV20-1 and TRBJ2-2, with D unclear. V lost 6 bases, J lost 8 bases, and 7 bases lay in between. The CDR3 has 10 residues. The germline V gene has CDR1 DFQATT and CDR2 SNEGSKA (reference sequence). As DNA, the CDR3 is TGCAGTGCGGCCGGGGGGGAGCTGTTTTTT. Protein sequence: CSAAGGELFF.

The chain employs TRBV19 and TRBJ2-7; TRBD1 aligns across 8 bases. Germline values: CDR1 LNHDA, CDR2 SQIVND (reference sequence). This CDR3 has 13 amino acids. The V segment lost 6 bases and the J segment 3 bases; nucleotides outside the gene matches: 4. The CDR3 DNA reads TGTGCCAGTAGCGGGACAGGCCTCTACGAGCAGTACTTC. Translation gives CASSGTGLYEQYF.

The V gene is TRBV10-1, the J gene TRBJ1-1, with D tentatively TRBD1 (5 bases). Per germline, CDR1 WNHNN and CDR2 SYGVQD (reference sequence). This CDR3 spans 15 amino acids. The V end was cut by 2 bases, the J end by 0 bases, with 10 bases between. The CDR3 DNA follows: TGCGCCAGCAGTGAGGGCCAGGGCATGAACACTGAAGCTTTCTTT. This translates into CASSEGQGMNTEAFF.

With regard to this clone: A much more abundant neighbour one base away suggests this may be a read error. The chain is built from TRBV27 and TRBJ1-2; D is unclear. The germline V gene encodes CDR1 MNHEY and CDR2 SMNVEV (reference sequence). Trimming cost V 5 bases and J 2 bases, with 12 bases left between them. This CDR3 is 14 amino acids long. CDR3 in amino acids: CASSHSGGNYGYTF. The CDR3, as DNA: TGTGCCAGCAGTCATAGCGGCGGGAACTATGGCTACACCTTC.

V and J are TRBV7-2 and TRBJ2-5, with TRBD2 matching 10 bases. The length of the CDR3 is 14 residues. Germline CDR1 SGHTA, CDR2 FQGNSA. The V segment lost 6 bases and the J segment 5 bases; nucleotides outside the gene matches: 6. In DNA form, the CDR3 reads TGTGCCAGCAGGGTAATAGCGGGAGGCGAGACCCAGTACTTC. Translated: CASRVIAGGETQYF.

The chain has TRBV19 and TRBJ2-7, with D maybe TRBD2 (5 bases). V was cut by 1 base and J by 5 bases, with 9 bases left in between. Germline CDR1 LNHDA, CDR2 SQIVND (reference sequence). The CDR3 is 13 amino acids. This chain's CDR3 is CASSIGSGDEQYF. The CDR3 DNA reads as TGTGCCAGTAGTATAGGTTCCGGGGACGAGCAGTACTTC.

The rearrangement links TRBV6-1 to TRBJ1-1; tentatively, D is TRBD1 (5 bases). The germline gives CDR1 MNHNS, CDR2 SASEGT. Between the trimmed V and J ends, which lost 7 bases and 11 bases, there was a span of 14 bases. CDR3 length equals 11 residues. CDR3 residues: CASTEGLRAFF. CDR3 DNA: TGTGCCAGCACTGAGGGACTTAGGGCTTTCTTT.

The chain carries TRBV27 and TRBJ2-5; TRBD1 aligns across 11 bases. The germline CDR1 and CDR2 sequences are MNHEY and SMNVEV (reference sequence). Germline trimming cut 3 bases from V and 3 bases from J; bases unmatched to any gene: 15. The CDR3 sequence is 19 residues long. CDR3 nucleotides: TGTGCCAGCAGTTTCAAGTCCGGGACAGGGGGTTTTCAGAAAGAGACCCAGTACTTC. It yields the protein CASSFKSGTGGFQKETQYF.

This chain uses TRBV2 with TRBJ1-5, with 12 bases fitting TRBD1. V trimming: 6 bases; J trimming: 9 bases; junction bases outside the gene matches: 6. This CDR3 region has 14 residues. Germline V gives CDR1 SNHLY, CDR2 FYNNEI. In DNA form, the CDR3 reads TGTGCCAGCAGACCCGGGACAGGGGGCCTGCCCCAGCATTTT. It yields the protein CASRPGTGGLPQHF.

This rearrangement joins TRBV6-4 to TRBJ2-3; 9 positions agree with TRBD1. J lost 3 bases, V lost 4 bases, and 2 bases had no gene match. The CDR3 covers 14 residues. The germline gives CDR1 MRHNA, CDR2 SNTAGT. Written as DNA, the CDR3 is TGTGCCAGCAGTGGGGACAGGGTGACAGATACGCAGTATTTT. It specifies CASSGDRVTDTQYF.

The chain has TRBV2 and TRBJ1-2; unclear D gene. Germline assignment: CDR1 SNHLY and CDR2 FYNNEI. V was clipped by 3 bases and J by 8 bases, with 10 bases between them. The CDR3 is made up of 12 amino acids. CDR3 in amino acids: CASSEGPTGYTF. Here the CDR3 DNA reads TGTGCCAGCAGTGAGGGCCCGACGGGCTACACCTTC.

The genes are TRBV11-2 and TRBJ1-1, with D possibly being TRBD1 (6 bases). CDR1 is SGHAT, CDR2 FQNNGV, per germline. The V end lost 5 bases, the J end lost 8 bases, and 21 bases lay between the germline ends. The CDR3 runs to 15 residues. CDR3 amino acids: CASSAYSFRGMEAFF. The CDR3 DNA sequence: TGTGCCAGCAGCGCCTACTCCTTTAGGGGGATGGAAGCTTTCTTT.

V is TRBV19 and J is TRBJ1-3; D not resolved. Germline lookup yields CDR1 LNHDA and CDR2 SQIVND (reference sequence). This CDR3 has 16 residues. The V and J ends lost 5 bases and 0 bases respectively, with 14 bases between them. The CDR3 loop reads CASSVLFSRSGNTIYF. The CDR3 DNA sequence: TGTGCCAGTAGTGTCCTCTTCTCCCGCTCTGGAAACACCATATATTTT.